This entry describes one T cell receptor (beta chain). Its matching antigen is unknown. Template switching added a universal primer binding site, and final cDNA carried unique molecular identifiers. TCRdb independently ran MiXCR on the 5' RACE reads; one entry per CDR3 protein. Here the sample spans 500,000 to 650,000 distinct CDR3 sequences, around 24% being singletons. The data derive from a study of identical twins. V dropped 2 bases and J dropped 8 bases, with 13 bases sitting between them. Germline CDR1 SNHLY, CDR2 FYNNEI. This CDR3 contains 15 residues. Study-level results: There were fewer insertions in abundant cord blood beta clonotypes, but memory repertoires showed no such pattern.

The same sample was also studied in work on yellow fever vaccine responses in identical twins. That study reports: Reportedly, twins' vaccine T cell responses looked partly convergent and partly personalized.

The sequencing input was CD4+ T cells sorted from blood. The gene calls are TRBV2 and TRBJ1-6; D perhaps matches TRBD1 (6 bases). This clonotype originated in a woman under 30 in good health. The CDR3 region is CASSEIGGADSPLHF. The CDR3 DNA follows: TGTGCCAGCAGTGAAATAGGGGGAGCCGATTCACCCCTCCACTTT.